A selection of T cell receptor beta chains follows, all from one sample in a study of identical twins. TCRdb re-called the 5' RACE reads through MiXCR, storing one row per CDR3 protein. The repertoire holds about 200,000 distinct CDR3 sequences, 6% to 9% seen once, with 1.5% to 2.5% in the top ten. The same data also went into a second study, on yellow fever vaccine responses in identical twins.

Input material: memory (CD45RO+) T cells sorted from blood. The source is a young woman in good health. The CDR3 runs from the conserved cysteine through the conserved F or W. The D gene is left open where the match is weak. Expanded clones are given a class, and other clones once, few, many or no size at all.

V,D,J,size,CDR3,DNA
TRBV9,.,TRBJ2-7,.,CASSAQSRGEQYF,TGTGCCAGCAGCGCTCAGTCACGAGGCGAGCAGTACTTC
TRBV9,.,TRBJ2-6,few,CASSPRTGPGANVLTF,TGTGCCAGCAGCCCCCGGACGGGTCCCGGGGCCAACGTCCTGACTTTC
TRBV28,TRBD2,TRBJ2-2,few,CASKVGGAEAGELFF,TGTGCCAGTAAGGTCGGGGGGGCCGAAGCCGGGGAGCTGTTTTTT
TRBV2,.,TRBJ1-3,.,CASSRDSTRNTIYF,TGTGCCAGCAGTAGGGACTCCACGAGGAACACCATATATTTT
TRBV7-2,.,TRBJ2-3,many,CASSPRTVTDTQYF,TGTGCCAGCAGCCCACGGACTGTCACAGATACGCAGTATTTT
TRBV10-3,.,TRBJ2-3,many,CAISDKSTDTQYF,TGTGCCATCAGTGACAAAAGCACAGATACGCAGTATTTT
TRBV25-1,.,TRBJ1-1,many,CASSEMGRGEAFF,TGTGCCAGCAGTGAAATGGGACGGGGTGAAGCTTTCTTT
TRBV5-1,TRBD1,TRBJ2-2,many,CASSTGQGTGELFF,TGCGCCAGCAGCACGGGACAGGGTACCGGGGAGCTGTTTTTT
TRBV5-6,.,TRBJ2-5,few,CASSTQGRETQYF,TGTGCCAGCAGTACGCAGGGAAGGGAGACCCAGTACTTC
TRBV7-2,.,TRBJ1-2,.,CASSLGGSTAGYTF,TGTGCCAGCAGCTTAGGAGGATCCACAGCGGGCTACACCTTC
TRBV10-2,.,TRBJ1-6,few,CASSEPGKNSPLHF,TGCGCCAGCAGCGAGCCGGGGAAAAATTCACCCCTCCACTTT
TRBV27,TRBD1,TRBJ2-2,.,CASSPSRTGNTGELFF,TGTGCCAGCAGCCCTTCCAGGACAGGGAACACCGGGGAGCTGTTTTTT
TRBV28,.,TRBJ2-5,.,CASSLSGSETQYF,TGTGCCAGCAGTTTATCAGGGTCCGAGACCCAGTACTTC
TRBV7-3,.,TRBJ2-7,few,CASSQDISEQYF,TGTGCCAGCAGCCAGGACATTTCCGAGCAGTACTTC
TRBV24-1,.,TRBJ2-5,few,CATSDPSARAYQETQYF,TGTGCCACCAGTGATCCATCGGCCAGGGCCTACCAAGAGACCCAGTACTTC
TRBV20-1,TRBD2,TRBJ2-3,.,CSAPRTSGSPDTQYF,TGCAGTGCCCCGAGGACTAGCGGGAGTCCAGATACGCAGTATTTT
TRBV5-1,.,TRBJ1-5,many,CASSSPGGDSNQPQHF,TGCGCCAGCAGCTCCCCGGGGGGGGATAGCAATCAGCCCCAGCATTTT
TRBV20-1,TRBD1,TRBJ2-7,.,CSATRDRAEQYF,TGCAGTGCTACCCGGGACAGGGCCGAGCAGTACTTC
TRBV19,.,TRBJ1-5,.,CASAKGRASNQPQHF,TGTGCCAGCGCGAAAGGCAGGGCCAGCAATCAGCCCCAGCATTTT
TRBV5-6,TRBD1,TRBJ2-7,many,CASSRTGNEQYF,TGTGCCAGCAGCCGGACAGGGAACGAGCAGTACTTC
TRBV6-1,TRBD2,TRBJ2-5,many,CASSDGLDETQYF,TGTGCCAGCAGTGACGGACTAGACGAGACCCAGTACTTC
TRBV4-3,TRBD2,TRBJ2-7,many,CASSPGLVSYEQYF,TGCGCCAGCAGCCCGGGACTAGTTAGCTACGAGCAGTACTTC
TRBV7-8,.,TRBJ2-3,.,CASSADYTDAQYF,TGTGCCAGCAGCGCGGACTACACAGATGCGCAGTATTTT
TRBV20-1,TRBD1,TRBJ2-3,many,CSARYTGVTDTQYF,TGCAGTGCTAGATATACAGGGGTCACAGATACGCAGTATTTT
TRBV24-1,.,TRBJ2-7,few,CATSLSGANEQYF,TGTGCCACCAGCCTAAGTGGGGCTAACGAGCAGTACTTC
TRBV20-1,TRBD2,TRBJ2-3,many,CSASGTSLGTDTQYF,TGCAGTGCTAGTGGGACTAGCCTTGGGACAGATACGCAGTATTTT
TRBV7-8,.,TRBJ2-2,many,CASRGASTGELFF,TGTGCCAGCAGGGGGGCAAGCACCGGGGAGCTGTTTTTT
TRBV6-2/TRBV6-3,TRBD1,TRBJ1-2,many,CASTLDRGDYGYTF,TGTGCCAGCACCCTGGACAGGGGCGACTATGGCTACACCTTC
TRBV12-3/TRBV12-4,TRBD1,TRBJ2-6,.,CASSRTGAFSGANVLTF,TGTGCCAGCAGTCGGACAGGCGCCTTCTCTGGGGCCAACGTCCTGACTTTC
TRBV20-1,TRBD2,TRBJ2-5,few,CSARGGAGETQYF,TGCAGTGCTAGGGGAGGGGCCGGGGAGACCCAGTACTTC
TRBV10-2,TRBD1,TRBJ1-6,.,CATAGTGANSPLHF,TGCGCCACCGCTGGGACAGGGGCGAATTCACCCCTCCACTTT
TRBV12-3/TRBV12-4,.,TRBJ2-7,many,CASSPIRGAGSYEQYF,TGTGCCAGCAGCCCGATCCGGGGGGCCGGTTCCTACGAGCAGTACTTC
TRBV7-9,.,TRBJ1-2,many,CASSPGGGGYTF,TGTGCCAGCAGCCCCGGGGGAGGTGGCTACACCTTC
TRBV12-3/TRBV12-4,TRBD1,TRBJ2-5,many,CASSSGTGGQETQYF,TGTGCCAGCAGCTCCGGGACAGGGGGCCAAGAGACCCAGTACTTC
TRBV5-6,.,TRBJ1-5,many,CASSLQGVPNQPQHF,TGTGCCAGCAGCTTGCAGGGTGTCCCTAATCAGCCCCAGCATTTT
TRBV20-1,.,TRBJ1-1,.,CSASPSSYTEAFF,TGCAGTGCGAGCCCCAGCAGCTACACTGAAGCTTTCTTT
TRBV5-6,.,TRBJ1-4,few,CASSLVDRNNEKLFF,TGTGCCAGCAGCTTGGTCGACAGAAATAATGAAAAACTGTTTTTT
TRBV10-1,.,TRBJ2-1,few,CASSVSRGKYNEQFF,TGCGCCAGCAGTGTTTCTCGCGGGAAATACAATGAGCAGTTCTTC
TRBV27,.,TRBJ1-1,few,CASRTYGTEAFF,TGTGCCAGCAGAACTTATGGCACTGAAGCTTTCTTT
TRBV6-1,TRBD1,TRBJ1-1,many,CASSLQGDVLEAFF,TGTGCCAGCAGTCTCCAGGGGGACGTGCTTGAAGCTTTCTTT
TRBV29-1,.,TRBJ2-1,many,CSVDGGSSYNEQFF,TGCAGCGTTGATGGGGGCAGCTCCTACAATGAGCAGTTCTTC
TRBV20-1,.,TRBJ1-1,few,CSARSIGGGLIEAFF,TGCAGTGCTAGGTCCATTGGGGGGGGGCTAATTGAAGCTTTCTTT
TRBV4-2,.,TRBJ2-1,.,CASSQAGQVTSGGRGNEQFF,TGTGCCAGCAGCCAAGCGGGACAGGTCACGAGCGGGGGTCGGGGCAATGAGCAGTTCTTC
TRBV6-4,.,TRBJ2-3,.,CASSDSSLDRGVTQYF,TGTGCCAGCAGTGACTCGAGCCTCGACCGAGGTGTTACGCAGTATTTT
TRBV28,.,TRBJ2-1,many,CASSPTPQEGEQFF,TGTGCCAGCAGTCCGACCCCACAGGAGGGTGAGCAGTTCTTC